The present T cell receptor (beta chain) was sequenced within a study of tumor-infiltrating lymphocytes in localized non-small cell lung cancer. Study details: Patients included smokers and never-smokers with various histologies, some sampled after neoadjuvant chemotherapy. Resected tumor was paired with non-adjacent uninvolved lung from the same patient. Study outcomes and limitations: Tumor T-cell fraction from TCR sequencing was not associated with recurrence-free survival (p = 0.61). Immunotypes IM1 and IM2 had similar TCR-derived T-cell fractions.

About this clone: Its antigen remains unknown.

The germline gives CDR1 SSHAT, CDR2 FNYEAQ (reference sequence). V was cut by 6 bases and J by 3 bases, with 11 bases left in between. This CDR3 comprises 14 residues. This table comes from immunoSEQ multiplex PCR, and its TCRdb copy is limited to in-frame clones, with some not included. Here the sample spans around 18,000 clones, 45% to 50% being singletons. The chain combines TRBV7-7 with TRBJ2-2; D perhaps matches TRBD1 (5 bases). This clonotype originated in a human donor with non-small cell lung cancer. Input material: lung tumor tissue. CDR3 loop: CASRRGLDTGELFF. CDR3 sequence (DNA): TGTGCCAGCAGAAGGGGTTTGGACACCGGGGAGCTGTTTTTT.